This T cell receptor (beta chain) is drawn from a study of T cells in Graves' hyperthyroidism and ophthalmopathy. Subjects aged 18 to 65 presented with newly diagnosed hyperthyroidism of less than 2 months' duration. RNA transcripts were the template for amplifying TCR beta CDR3 regions. The HTBI primer set drove a first-round RT-PCR of the TCR CDR3. TCRdb reprocessed the multiplex PCR reads via MiXCR and lists one record per CDR3 protein. The repertoire holds about 560,000 distinct CDR3 sequences, with roughly 17% as singletons. Sequencing input: blood. The clonotype was recovered from a woman between 18 and 29 years old with Graves' hyperthyroidism.

CDR3 nucleotides: TGTGCCAGTAGCGTCACCGGGACAGGGGGCGGCTACACCTTC. Translating gives CASSVTGTGGGYTF. V gene TRBV7-9 combines with J gene TRBJ1-2; 12 positions agree with TRBD1. V lost 9 bases and J lost 8; bases outside the gene matches: 10. CDR3 length equals 14 residues. Germline CDR1 SEHNR, CDR2 FQNEAQ (reference sequence). The complete variable domain, with remaining parts taken from reference TRBV7-9 and TRBJ1-2, reads DTGVSQNPRHKITKRGQNVTFRCDPISEHNRLYWYRQTLGQGPEFLTYFQNEAQLEKSRLLSDRFSAERPKGSFSTLEIQRTEQGDSAMYLCASSVTGTGGGYTFGSGTRLTVV.